The 17 T cell receptor beta chains below all came from one sample that was sequenced in a study of blood T cell repertoires in COVID-19 (dated by TCRdb to 2018 to 2021). Library preparation employed the immunoSEQ multiplex PCR assay. Held by TCRdb, this immuneACCESS table contains in-frame sequences only and omits some clones. Under half of the omission traces to an unresolved V gene where checked; the cause of the rest is unknown. The sample data list around 190,000 clones, and roughly 87% of these were observed just once. The leading ten clones occupy about a tenth of the sample. Sequencing input: PBMCs or T cells enriched from blood (not recorded which). The origin of the receptors is a man aged 18 to 29 with acute COVID-19.

V is TRBV2 and J is TRBJ1-1; D perhaps matches TRBD1 (5 bases). This CDR3 is 16 amino acids long. Germline V CDR1 and CDR2: SNHLY, FYNNEI. V shed 9 bases and J shed 3 bases, with 23 bases lying between them. The CDR3 region has the DNA TGTGCCAGTAGCGAACCGTCGGGGGGACGGGACACTGAAGCTTTCTTT. This sequence encodes CASSEPSGGRDTEAFF.

The chain has TRBV28 and TRBJ2-6, with a tentative D call TRBD1 (6 bases). Germline values: CDR1 MDHEN, CDR2 SYDVKM. Trimming left V 5 bases short and J 0 bases short, with 11 bases between. CDR3 length: 16 residues. CDR3 in amino acids: CASSTGQPSGANVLTF. The CDR3 DNA reads as TGTGCCAGCAGTACTGGACAGCCCTCTGGGGCCAACGTCCTGACTTTC.

This chain joins TRBV29-1 and TRBJ2-1, with 8 bases lining up with TRBD2. Germline V lookup: CDR1 SQVTM, CDR2 ANQGSEA. The ends lost 7 bases at V and 4 bases at J; junction bases unmatched: 12. The CDR3 is made up of 15 amino acids. The CDR3 region has the DNA TGCAGCGCAGAACGGGGTAGCGGGGAGTACAATGAGCAGTTCTTC. It specifies CSAERGSGEYNEQFF.

The genes are TRBV21-1 and TRBJ2-1; the table's D gene call, TRBD2, was not cross checked with the DNA. TRBV21-1 is noted as a pseudogene. This CDR3 contains 16 residues. The CDR3 loop reads CASSNLLLAGGSEQFF. The CDR3 DNA follows: TGTGCCAGCAGCAACCTCCTTCTAGCGGGAGGGAGTGAGCAGTTCTTC.

The rearrangement uses TRBV13 and TRBJ2-7; perhaps TRBD1 as D (6 bases). This CDR3 has 14 amino acids. In germline, CDR1 is PRHDT, CDR2 FYEKMQ (reference sequence). Trimming removed 4 bases from V and 0 bases from J, with 10 bases in between. CDR3 sequence reads: CASSSRGSSYEQYF. CDR3 nucleotide sequence: TGTGCCAGCAGCTCAAGGGGGAGCTCCTACGAGCAGTACTTC.

With respect to this clone: An end of the junction differs from the germline gene, which may be a read error. V gene TRBV27 combines with J gene TRBJ2-1, with 7 positions matching TRBD2. The germline CDR1 and CDR2 sequences are MNHEY and SMNVEV (reference sequence). This CDR3 has 15 amino acids. Written as DNA, the CDR3 is TGTGCCAGCAGTCTATCTAGCGGCAACTACAATGAGCAGTTCTTC. The encoded protein is CASSLSSGNYNEQFF.

The V and J genes are TRBV18 and TRBJ2-7, with 7 bases identical to TRBD2. This CDR3 comprises 15 residues. Germline CDR1 reads KGHSH; CDR2 reads LQKENI. V was pared by 0 bases and J by 3 bases, with 5 bases of the junction left unmatched. The CDR3 sequence is CASSPPAGEGYEQYF. The DNA for the CDR3 is TGTGCCAGCTCACCACCGGCGGGAGAGGGCTACGAGCAGTACTTC.

V is TRBV6-5 and J is TRBJ2-3; 10 bases are shared with TRBD1. The CDR3 is 15 amino acids. Trimming removed 6 bases from V and 1 base from J; junction bases left unmatched: 4. Germline CDR1 MNHEY, CDR2 SVGAGI. The CDR3 is CASRSGTGGTDTQYF. CDR3 DNA sequence: TGTGCCAGCAGGTCCGGGACAGGGGGCACAGATACGCAGTATTTT.

V and J are TRBV19 and TRBJ2-6, with D possibly matching TRBD1 (6 bases). CDR3 length: 15 amino acids. Germline V lookup: CDR1 LNHDA, CDR2 SQIVND (reference sequence). V gave up 4 bases and J gave up 3 bases, with 10 bases separating them. CDR3 nucleotide sequence: TGTGCCAGTAGTACAGGGGCAGGTGGGGCCAACGTCCTGACTTTC. Encoded protein: CASSTGAGGANVLTF.

Concerning this clone itself: Additional DNA sequences in this sample encode the identical CDR3. V gene TRBV5-1 combines with J gene TRBJ2-3; the D gene is possibly TRBD2 (5 bases). The CDR3 length is 14 residues. Germline values: CDR1 SGHRS, CDR2 YFSETQ. V was shortened by 0 bases and J by 0 bases, with 5 bases between the two germline ends. This CDR3 reads CASSLGESTDTQYF. The CDR3 nucleotides read TGCGCCAGCAGCTTGGGGGAGAGCACAGATACGCAGTATTTT.

The rearrangement joins TRBV11-3 to TRBJ2-7; TRBD1 aligns across 8 bases. This CDR3 has 15 amino acids. The ends lost 5 bases at V and 0 bases at J; junction bases unmatched: 6. CDR1 and CDR2 (germline): SGHNT, YENEEA. CDR3 region: CASSPRTGSSYEQYF. The CDR3 DNA follows: TGTGCCAGCAGCCCCAGGACAGGGAGCTCCTACGAGCAGTACTTC.

The J gene is TRBJ1-2, the V gene TRBV7-9, with TRBD1 as a possible D gene (5 bases). The CDR3 is 15 amino acids. Trimming took off 0 bases at V and 4 bases at J, with 12 bases between the two ends. The germline V gene has CDR1 SEHNR and CDR2 FQNEAQ (reference sequence). The DNA of the CDR3 is TGTGCCAGCAGCTTAGCCGGACAATCACGCTATGGCTACACCTTC. Its protein product is CASSLAGQSRYGYTF. Full variable domain (remainder filled in from reference TRBV7-9 and TRBJ1-2): DTGVSQNPRHKITKRGQNVTFRCDPISEHNRLYWYRQTLGQGPEFLTYFQNEAQLEKSRLLSDRFSAERPKGSFSTLEIQRTEQGDSAMYLCASSLAGQSRYGYTFGSGTRLTVV.

The gene calls are TRBV6-6 and TRBJ1-3; D might be TRBD1 (6 bases). Trimming took off 7 bases at V and 0 bases at J, with 13 bases between the two ends. Germline V lookup: CDR1 MNHNY, CDR2 SVGAGI (reference sequence). This CDR3 contains 15 residues. The CDR3 DNA is TGTGCCAGCATTCGGACAGCAAGCTCTGGAAACACCATATATTTT. Translating it yields CASIRTASSGNTIYF.

CDR3 in DNA: TGTGCCAGCAGCGAGACAGGAAACACCATATATTTT. This gives the protein CASSETGNTIYF. This rearrangement joins TRBV12-3 or TRBV12-4 to TRBJ1-3; no clear D gene. Trimming cost V 6 bases and J 4 bases, with 7 bases left between them. The CDR3 totals 12 residues.

The genes are TRBV11-2 and TRBJ2-1, with D perhaps matching TRBD2 (6 bases). Trimming stripped 5 bases from V and 6 bases from J, with 14 bases between. Germline V gene sequence: CDR1 SGHAT, CDR2 FQNNGV. The CDR3 totals 14 residues. The CDR3 sequence is CASSLAPGANEQFF. CDR3 DNA sequence: TGTGCCAGCAGCCTCGCGCCGGGAGCCAATGAGCAGTTCTTC. Filled out from reference TRBV11-2 and TRBJ2-1, the complete variable domain reads EAGVAQSPRYKIIEKRQSVAFWCNPISGHATLYWYQQILGQGPKLLIQFQNNGVVDDSQLPKDRFSAERLKGVDSTLKIQPAKLEDSAVYLCASSLAPGANEQFFGPGTRLTVL.

The chain links TRBV6-5 to TRBJ2-7, with TRBD1 matching over 8 bases. The CDR3 totals 16 residues. CDR1 is MNHEY and CDR2 is SVGAGI in the germline V gene. V lost 0 bases and J lost 5; bases outside the gene matches: 9. The chain's CDR3 is CASSYSTLDRGHEQYF. The CDR3 DNA is TGTGCCAGCAGTTACTCGACCTTAGACAGGGGCCACGAGCAGTACTTC.

The chain uses TRBV6-1 and TRBJ2-7, with 7 bases matching TRBD2. Germline CDR1 and CDR2: MNHNS and SASEGT. The CDR3 extends over 16 amino acids. V lost 0 bases to trimming and J lost 3 bases; unmatched junction nucleotides: 8. This CDR3 reads CASSEARAGVFYEQYF. DNA of the CDR3: TGTGCCAGCAGTGAAGCTCGGGCGGGAGTGTTCTACGAGCAGTACTTC.